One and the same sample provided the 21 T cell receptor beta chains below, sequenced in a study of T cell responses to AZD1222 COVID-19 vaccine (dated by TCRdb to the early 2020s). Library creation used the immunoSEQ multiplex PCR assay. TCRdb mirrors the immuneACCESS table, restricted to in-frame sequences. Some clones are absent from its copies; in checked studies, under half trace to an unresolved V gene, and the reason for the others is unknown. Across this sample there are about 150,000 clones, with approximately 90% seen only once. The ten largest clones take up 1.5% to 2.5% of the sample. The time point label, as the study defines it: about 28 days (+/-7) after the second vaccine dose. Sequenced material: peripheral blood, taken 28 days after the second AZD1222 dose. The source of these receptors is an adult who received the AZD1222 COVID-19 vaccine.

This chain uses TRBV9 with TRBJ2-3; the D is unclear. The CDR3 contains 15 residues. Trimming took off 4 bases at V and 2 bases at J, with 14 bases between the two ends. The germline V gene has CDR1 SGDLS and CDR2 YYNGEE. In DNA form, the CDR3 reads TGTGCCAGCAGCCTCTTGATGGACCACACAGATACGCAGTATTTT. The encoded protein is CASSLLMDHTDTQYF.

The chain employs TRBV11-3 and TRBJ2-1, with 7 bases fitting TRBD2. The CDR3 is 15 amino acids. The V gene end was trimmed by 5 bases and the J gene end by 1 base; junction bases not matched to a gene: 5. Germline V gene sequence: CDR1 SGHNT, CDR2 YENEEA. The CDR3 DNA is TGTGCCAGCAGCCAAAGCGGGGAATCCTACAATGAGCAGTTCTTC. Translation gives CASSQSGESYNEQFF.

This chain's CDR3 is CSVVLAGPSTDTQYF. The CDR3 DNA reads TGCAGCGTTGTACTAGCGGGACCGAGCACAGATACGCAGTATTTT. The chain links TRBV29-1 to TRBJ2-3; 10 bases are a match to TRBD2. CDR1 is SQVTM, CDR2 ANQGSEA, per germline. The ends lost 4 bases at V and 0 bases at J; junction bases unmatched: 4. This CDR3 is built from 15 residues.

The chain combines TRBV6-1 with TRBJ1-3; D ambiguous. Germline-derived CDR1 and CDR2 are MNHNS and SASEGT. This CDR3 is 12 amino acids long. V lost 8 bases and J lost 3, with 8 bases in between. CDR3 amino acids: CASWEIGNTIYF. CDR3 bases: TGTGCCAGCTGGGAAATTGGAAACACCATATATTTT.

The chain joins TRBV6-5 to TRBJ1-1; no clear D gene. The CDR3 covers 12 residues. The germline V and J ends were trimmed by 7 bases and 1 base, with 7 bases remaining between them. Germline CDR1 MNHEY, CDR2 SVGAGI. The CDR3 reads CASTGGNTEAFF. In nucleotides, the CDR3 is TGTGCCAGCACCGGCGGGAACACTGAAGCTTTCTTT.

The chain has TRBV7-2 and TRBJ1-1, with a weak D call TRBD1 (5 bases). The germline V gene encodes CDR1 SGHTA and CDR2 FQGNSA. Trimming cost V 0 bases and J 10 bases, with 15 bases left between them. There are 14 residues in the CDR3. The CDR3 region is CASSLAQRGHVAFF. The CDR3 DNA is TGTGCCAGCAGCTTAGCGCAAAGGGGCCATGTAGCTTTCTTT.

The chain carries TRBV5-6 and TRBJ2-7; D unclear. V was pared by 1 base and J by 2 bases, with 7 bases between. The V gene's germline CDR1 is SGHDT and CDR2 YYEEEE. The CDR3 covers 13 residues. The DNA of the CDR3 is TGTGCCAGCAGCTTGTGGGGAACCTACGAGCAGTACTTC. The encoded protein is CASSLWGTYEQYF.

The CDR3 sequence is CASSIEGQLYNEQFF. DNA for the CDR3: TGTGCCAGTAGTATAGAAGGCCAGCTCTACAATGAGCAGTTCTTC. The chain uses TRBV19 and TRBJ2-1; D is undetermined. Germline V gene lookup returns CDR1 LNHDA and CDR2 SQIVND (reference sequence). The CDR3 is 15 amino acids. V was clipped by 0 bases and J by 3 bases, with 9 bases between them.

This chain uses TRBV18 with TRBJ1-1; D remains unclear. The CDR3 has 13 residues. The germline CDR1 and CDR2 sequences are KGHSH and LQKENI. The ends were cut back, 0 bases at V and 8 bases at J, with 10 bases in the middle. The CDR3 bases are TGTGCCAGCTCACCACCGGTTCAGTGGGAAGCTTTCTTT. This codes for CASSPPVQWEAFF.

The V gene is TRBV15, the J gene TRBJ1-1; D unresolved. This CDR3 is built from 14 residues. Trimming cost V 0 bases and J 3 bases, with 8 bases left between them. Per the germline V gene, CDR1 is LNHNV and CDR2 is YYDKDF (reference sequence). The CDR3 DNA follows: TGTGCCACCAGCAGAGACAGGAGTTACACTGAAGCTTTCTTT. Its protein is CATSRDRSYTEAFF. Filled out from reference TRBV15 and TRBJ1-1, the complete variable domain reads DAMVIQNPRYQVTQFGKPVTLSCSQTLNHNVMYWYQQKSSQAPKLLFHYYDKDFNNEADTPDNFQSRRPNTSFCFLDIRSPGLGDTAMYLCATSRDRSYTEAFFGQGTRLTVV.

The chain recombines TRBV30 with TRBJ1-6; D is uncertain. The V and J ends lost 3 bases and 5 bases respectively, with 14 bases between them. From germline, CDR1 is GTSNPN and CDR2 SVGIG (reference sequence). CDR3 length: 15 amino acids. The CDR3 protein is CAWRVAGRHNSPLHF. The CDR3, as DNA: TGTGCCTGGAGAGTTGCGGGTCGACATAATTCACCCCTCCACTTT. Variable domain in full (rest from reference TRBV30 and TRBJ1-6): SQTIHQWPATLVQPVGSPLSLECTVEGTSNPNLYWYRQAAGRGLQLLFYSVGIGQISSEVPQNLSASRPQDRQFILSSKKLLLSDSGFYLCAWRVAGRHNSPLHFGNGTRLTVT.

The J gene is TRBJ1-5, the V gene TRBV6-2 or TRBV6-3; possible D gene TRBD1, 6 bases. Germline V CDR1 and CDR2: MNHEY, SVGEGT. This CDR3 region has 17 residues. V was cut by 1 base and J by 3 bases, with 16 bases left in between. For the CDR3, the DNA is TGTGCCAGCAGTTACTTTCGCCAGGGGATTTTCAATCAGCCCCAGCATTTT. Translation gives CASSYFRQGIFNQPQHF.

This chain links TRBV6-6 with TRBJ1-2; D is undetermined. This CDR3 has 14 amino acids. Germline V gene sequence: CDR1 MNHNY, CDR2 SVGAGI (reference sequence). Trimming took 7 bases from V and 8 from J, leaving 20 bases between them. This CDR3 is CASTQGQKTFGYTF. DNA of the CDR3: TGTGCCAGCACCCAAGGGCAGAAAACCTTCGGCTACACCTTC.

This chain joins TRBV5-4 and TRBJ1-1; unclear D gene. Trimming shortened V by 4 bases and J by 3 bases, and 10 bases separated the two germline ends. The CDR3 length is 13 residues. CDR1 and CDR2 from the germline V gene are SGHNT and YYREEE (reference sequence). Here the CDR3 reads CASSKNRDTEAFF. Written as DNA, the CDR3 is TGTGCCAGCAGCAAAAATAGGGACACTGAAGCTTTCTTT.

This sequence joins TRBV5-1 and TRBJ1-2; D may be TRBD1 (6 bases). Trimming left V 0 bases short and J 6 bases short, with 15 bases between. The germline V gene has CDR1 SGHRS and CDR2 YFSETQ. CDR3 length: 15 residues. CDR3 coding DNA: TGCGCCAGCAGCTTGGTAGGGGGGACTTTGGATGGCTACACCTTC. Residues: CASSLVGGTLDGYTF.

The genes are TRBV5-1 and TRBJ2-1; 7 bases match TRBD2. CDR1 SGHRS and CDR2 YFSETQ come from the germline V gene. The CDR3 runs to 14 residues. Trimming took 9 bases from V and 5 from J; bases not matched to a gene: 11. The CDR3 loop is CATSSGNIDNEQFF. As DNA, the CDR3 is TGCGCCACCTCCAGCGGGAATATCGACAATGAGCAGTTCTTC.

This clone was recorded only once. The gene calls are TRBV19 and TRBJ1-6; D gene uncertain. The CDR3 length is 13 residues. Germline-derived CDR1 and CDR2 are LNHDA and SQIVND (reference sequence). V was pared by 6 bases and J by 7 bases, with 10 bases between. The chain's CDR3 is CASSPIPNSPLHF. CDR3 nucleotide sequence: TGTGCCAGTAGCCCAATCCCCAATTCACCCCTCCACTTT.

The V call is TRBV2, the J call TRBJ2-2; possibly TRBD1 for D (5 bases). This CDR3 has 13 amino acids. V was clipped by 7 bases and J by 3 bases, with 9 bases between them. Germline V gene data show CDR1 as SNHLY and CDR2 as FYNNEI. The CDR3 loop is CASIRTHTGELFF. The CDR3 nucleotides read TGTGCCAGCATCCGGACACACACCGGGGAGCTGTTTTTT.

The CDR3, as DNA: TGTGCCAGCAGTGCCCAGGGGGAGGACTATGGCTACACCTTC. Its translation is CASSAQGEDYGYTF. The chain is built from TRBV2 and TRBJ1-2; 7 bases fit TRBD1. This CDR3 comprises 14 residues. The V gene's germline CDR1 is SNHLY and CDR2 FYNNEI. Trimming removed 4 bases from V and 3 bases from J; junction bases left unmatched: 5.

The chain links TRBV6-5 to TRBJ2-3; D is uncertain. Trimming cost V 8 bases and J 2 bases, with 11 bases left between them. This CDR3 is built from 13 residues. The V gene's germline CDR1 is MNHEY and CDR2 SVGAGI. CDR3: CASSPGPTDTQYF. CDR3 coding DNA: TGTGCCAGCTCACCCGGCCCCACAGATACGCAGTATTTT.

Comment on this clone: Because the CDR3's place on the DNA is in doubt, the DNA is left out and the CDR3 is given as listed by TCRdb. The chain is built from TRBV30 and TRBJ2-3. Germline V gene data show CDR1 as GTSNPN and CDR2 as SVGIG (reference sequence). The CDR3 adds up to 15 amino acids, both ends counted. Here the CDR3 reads CAWTFGAGSTDTQYF.